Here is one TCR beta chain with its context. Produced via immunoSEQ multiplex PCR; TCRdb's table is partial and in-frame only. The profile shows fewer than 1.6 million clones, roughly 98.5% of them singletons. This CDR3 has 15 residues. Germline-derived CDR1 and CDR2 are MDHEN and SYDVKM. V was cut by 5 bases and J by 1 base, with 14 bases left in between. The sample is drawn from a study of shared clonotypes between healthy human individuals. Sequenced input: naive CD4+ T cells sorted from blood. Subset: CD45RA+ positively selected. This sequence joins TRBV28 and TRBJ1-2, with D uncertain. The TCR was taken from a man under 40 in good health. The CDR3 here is CASSPHEEGNYGYTF. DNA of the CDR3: TGTGCCAGCAGTCCACACGAGGAGGGTAACTATGGCTACACCTTC.